Listed here are 27 T cell receptor beta chains from one sample, sequenced in a study of vaccination and CD4 T cells after COVID-19. Their recognized antigens are unknown. Cultured CD4+ T-cell DNA underwent Oncomine TCR Beta short-read sequencing. TCRdb reprocessed the PCR reads with MiXCR, giving one entry per CDR3 protein. The sample has about 12,000 distinct CDR3 sequences; approximately 51% are singletons. Stated treatment: roughly 10-day PBMC culture with coronavirus spike peptide pools or control peptides (ViraFEST assay). The sample here was cultured CD4+ T cells from blood, taken after SARS-CoV-2 vaccination. The receptors derive from a human donor with COVID-19.

This clonotype was counted a few times. This rearrangement joins TRBV27 to TRBJ1-2; TRBD1 matches at 9 bases. CDR3 length: 16 residues. Germline lookup yields CDR1 MNHEY and CDR2 SMNVEV (reference sequence). The trim removed 3 bases at V and 4 bases at J, leaving 9 bases unmatched. CDR3 in amino acids: CASSFLPMGQGYGYTF. As DNA, the CDR3 is TGTGCCAGCAGTTTCCTACCTATGGGACAGGGCTATGGCTACACCTTC.

V gene TRBV20-1 combines with J gene TRBJ1-5; 8 nucleotides line up with TRBD1. CDR1 and CDR2 (germline): DFQATT, SNEGSKA (reference sequence). V gave up 4 bases and J gave up 2 bases; unmatched junction bases: 4. The CDR3 runs 14 residues. The CDR3 DNA is TGCAGTGCTAAGTTGACAGGGGGCAATCAGCCCCAGCATTTT. Translating gives CSAKLTGGNQPQHF.

The chain has TRBV5-4 and TRBJ2-1; 9 bases fit TRBD1. The germline V gene encodes CDR1 SGHNT and CDR2 YYREEE (reference sequence). V lost 1 base, J lost 7 bases, and 6 bases stayed unmatched. The CDR3 has 15 residues. The CDR3 coding sequence is TGTGCCAGCAGCTTGACCGGGACAGGGCTGAATGAGCAGTTCTTC. Its translation: CASSLTGTGLNEQFF.

This clonotype was seen a few times. The chain recombines TRBV20-1 with TRBJ2-5; 9 bases are shared with TRBD1. Trimming removed 6 bases from V and 5 bases from J; junction bases left unmatched: 7. Germline CDR1 reads DFQATT; CDR2 reads SNEGSKA (reference sequence). The CDR3 spans 13 residues. CDR3 residues: CSAQQGTGETQYF. CDR3 nucleotide sequence: TGCAGTGCACAACAGGGGACAGGGGAGACCCAGTACTTC.

The gene calls are TRBV7-3 and TRBJ1-2; D not certain. The CDR3 contains 15 residues. The V gene's germline CDR1 is SGHTA and CDR2 FQGTGA. The V and J ends lost 3 bases and 0 bases respectively, with 11 bases between them. CDR3 amino acids: CASSFSAASNYGYTF. For the CDR3, the DNA is TGTGCCAGCAGCTTCTCGGCAGCCTCTAACTATGGCTACACCTTC.

The chain has TRBV6-1 and TRBJ2-3; 11 nucleotides align to TRBD1. V lost 5 bases and J lost 3; bases outside the gene matches: 4. This CDR3 region has 15 residues. Per the germline V gene, CDR1 is MNHNS and CDR2 is SASEGT. DNA for the CDR3: TGTGCCAGCAGTCGCCGGGACAGGGGGACAGATACGCAGTATTTT. This translates into CASSRRDRGTDTQYF.

The chain joins TRBV28 to TRBJ2-6; TRBD1 matches 10 bases. J gave up 4 bases and V 3 bases, and 12 bases lay outside the gene matches. Germline CDR1 is MDHEN and CDR2 is SYDVKM. CDR3 length: 19 amino acids. CDR3 sequence: CASSFLRQGASQGANVLTF. In nucleotides, the CDR3 is TGTGCCAGCAGTTTTCTGCGACAGGGGGCCTCTCAAGGGGCCAACGTCCTGACTTTC.

V gene TRBV7-9 combines with J gene TRBJ1-1; 9 nucleotides agree with TRBD1. This CDR3 region has 16 residues. V gave up 7 bases and J gave up 4 bases; unmatched junction bases: 13. CDR1 and CDR2 (germline): SEHNR, FQNEAQ (reference sequence). The CDR3 bases are TGTGCCAGCATCCCGACACAGGGGGCGTTCGGCACTGAAGCTTTCTTT. This codes for CASIPTQGAFGTEAFF.

CDR3 residues: CASSLAPPSSGVKSTDTQYF. The CDR3 DNA follows: TGTGCCAGCAGCTTAGCACCCCCGAGTAGCGGGGTAAAAAGCACAGATACGCAGTATTTT. This chain connects TRBV7-6 to TRBJ2-3; 8 bases map to TRBD2. J was trimmed by 0 bases and V by 0 bases; bases with no gene match: 14. From germline, CDR1 is SGHVS and CDR2 FNYEAQ. CDR3 length equals 20 residues.

The CDR3 here is CASTRPGRGGGYTF. The CDR3 bases are TGTGCCAGCACCCGACCGGGCAGGGGAGGAGGCTACACCTTC. The V gene is TRBV6-1, the J gene TRBJ1-2; D might be TRBD1 (6 bases). CDR3 size: 14 residues. The germline V and J ends were trimmed by 7 bases and 8 bases, with 20 bases remaining between them. Germline V gene data show CDR1 as MNHNS and CDR2 as SASEGT.

This chain uses TRBV20-1 with TRBJ1-1; D is uncertain. The V gene's germline CDR1 is DFQATT and CDR2 SNEGSKA (reference sequence). The CDR3 contains 14 residues. The ends were cut back, 3 bases at V and 0 bases at J, with 11 bases in the middle. The CDR3 DNA follows: TGCAGTGCTAGCTTTCTGAGCCTGAACACTGAAGCTTTCTTT. Translation gives CSASFLSLNTEAFF.

The chain has TRBV11-2 and TRBJ2-3; weak D call: TRBD2 (5 bases). This CDR3 has 12 amino acids. CDR1 is SGHAT and CDR2 is FQNNGV in the germline V gene. Trimming took off 5 bases at V and 6 bases at J, with 9 bases between the two ends. The CDR3 nucleotides read TGTGCCAGCAGCCCCCGGGGTGATACGCAGTATTTT. Its translation: CASSPRGDTQYF.

The chain uses TRBV2 and TRBJ2-7; a weak D match, TRBD2 (5 bases). Germline CDR1 and CDR2: SNHLY and FYNNEI. V gave up 6 bases and J gave up 1 base, with 13 bases separating them. The CDR3 runs to 14 residues. DNA of the CDR3: TGTGCCAGCAGGGATAGCGAGGGTTCCTACGAGCAGTACTTC. This sequence encodes CASRDSEGSYEQYF.

The chain employs TRBV27 and TRBJ2-3, with 10 bases that match TRBD1. After removal of 6 bases from V and 6 bases from J, the junction contained 3 bases not matched to a gene. The V gene's germline CDR1 is MNHEY and CDR2 SMNVEV (reference sequence). This CDR3 is 13 amino acids long. The CDR3 spells CASRGQGLDTQYF. The CDR3 nucleotides read TGTGCCAGCAGGGGACAGGGGCTCGATACGCAGTATTTT.

This rearrangement joins TRBV7-2 to TRBJ2-7; perhaps TRBD2 as D (5 bases). Trimming took off 0 bases at V and 4 bases at J, with 7 bases between the two ends. There are 13 residues in the CDR3. Germline lookup yields CDR1 SGHTA and CDR2 FQGNSA. The CDR3 loop reads CASSLAGEYEQYF. Written as DNA, the CDR3 is TGTGCCAGCAGCTTAGCTGGGGAGTACGAGCAGTACTTC.

This clonotype is a singleton in its sample. The chain links TRBV27 to TRBJ2-1; 12 bases align to TRBD1. The CDR3 loop spans 17 amino acids. The V and J ends lost 5 bases and 7 bases, in that order; junction bases with no gene match: 12. Germline CDR1 and CDR2: MNHEY and SMNVEV (reference sequence). The CDR3 here is CASSDPPGQGARNEQFF. The CDR3 bases are TGTGCCAGCAGTGATCCTCCGGGACAGGGGGCCCGTAATGAGCAGTTCTTC.

The genes are TRBV27 and TRBJ2-5; D gene uncertain. CDR1 and CDR2 from the germline V gene are MNHEY and SMNVEV (reference sequence). V was cut by 5 bases and J by 1 base, with 14 bases left in between. The CDR3 runs to 15 residues. CDR3 nucleotides: TGTGCCAGCAGTCCAGGTTTGGTGGGCCAAGAGACCCAGTACTTC. This encodes CASSPGLVGQETQYF.

V usage is TRBV7-2 and J usage is TRBJ2-7; D might be TRBD1 or TRBD2, each matching 5 bases. The CDR3 is made up of 17 amino acids. V lost 3 bases and J 0 bases, leaving 18 bases between the germline ends. CDR1 and CDR2 from the germline V gene are SGHTA and FQGNSA. The CDR3 nucleotides read TGTGCCAGCAGCTTGACCGGGACGCAGGACTCCTCCTACGAGCAGTACTTC. Protein: CASSLTGTQDSSYEQYF.

A few counts support this clonotype. The chain combines TRBV7-2 with TRBJ1-5; D gene unclear. CDR3 size: 13 residues. The V end lost 7 bases, the J end lost 1 base, and 8 bases lay between the germline ends. The germline V gene has CDR1 SGHTA and CDR2 FQGNSA. In nucleotides, the CDR3 is TGTGCCAGCACTCCTTCGAGCAATCAGCCCCAGCATTTT. Translating it yields CASTPSSNQPQHF.

The chain couples TRBV19 to TRBJ1-2; 7 bases are shared with TRBD1. V was clipped by 6 bases and J by 4 bases; unmatched bases: 8. The V gene's germline CDR1 is LNHDA and CDR2 SQIVND (reference sequence). The CDR3 has 14 residues. The CDR3 DNA reads as TGTGCCAGTAGAGAACCGGGACAGCTCTATGGCTACACCTTC. Its protein is CASREPGQLYGYTF.

The chain is built from TRBV20-1 and TRBJ1-1; D perhaps matches TRBD1 (5 bases). The CDR3 has 15 residues. Germline lookup yields CDR1 DFQATT and CDR2 SNEGSKA (reference sequence). V gave up 1 base and J gave up 2 bases, with 14 bases separating them. In DNA, the CDR3 is TGCAGTGCTAGAGCCGGACATACAGTAAACACTGAAGCTTTCTTT. This gives the protein CSARAGHTVNTEAFF.

The chain couples TRBV12-3 or TRBV12-4 to TRBJ1-5; D is uncertain. The length of the CDR3 is 14 residues. V was shortened by 5 bases and J by 4 bases, with 12 bases between the two germline ends. In DNA form, the CDR3 reads TGTGCCAGCAGTCCAGCGGTTATGAATCAGCCCCAGCATTTT. Amino acids: CASSPAVMNQPQHF.

This clonotype was counted only a few times. At one boundary the junction diverges from the germline segment, which might be a read error. This chain links TRBV6-1 with TRBJ1-5; D possibly corresponds to TRBD1 (6 bases). This CDR3 spans 15 amino acids. From germline, CDR1 is MNHNS and CDR2 SASEGT. The CDR3 DNA is TGTGCCAGCAGTGGCAGAGGGGGGAGCACTCAGCCCCAGCATTTT. It is translated as CASSGRGGSTQPQHF.

The gene calls are TRBV19 and TRBJ1-2; TRBD1 matches at 11 bases. The V gene's germline CDR1 is LNHDA and CDR2 SQIVND (reference sequence). The V and J ends lost 9 bases and 8 bases, in that order; junction bases with no gene match: 11. The CDR3 spans 14 residues. CDR3 sequence reads: CASRTGGRLLGYTF. CDR3 DNA sequence: TGTGCCAGCAGGACAGGGGGCCGATTGTTGGGCTACACCTTC. Using reference TRBV19 and TRBJ1-2 for the parts outside the CDR3, the full variable domain is DGGITQSPKYLFRKEGQNVTLSCEQNLNHDAMYWYRQDPGQGLRLIYYSQIVNDFQKGDIAEGYSVSREKKESFPLTVTSAQKNPTAFYLCASRTGGRLLGYTFGSGTRLTVV.

The rearrangement uses TRBV19 and TRBJ1-5, with D possibly TRBD1 on 6 matching bases. Germline CDR1 is LNHDA and CDR2 is SQIVND (reference sequence). Trimming took 5 bases from V and 9 from J, leaving 11 bases between them. The CDR3 is made up of 12 amino acids. The CDR3 bases are TGTGCCAGTAGTGTATTACAGGGGCCCCAGCATTTT. It specifies CASSVLQGPQHF.

The rearrangement joins TRBV6-1 to TRBJ1-5; D may be TRBD1 (5 bases). Germline values: CDR1 MNHNS, CDR2 SASEGT. This CDR3 contains 16 residues. Trimming removed 2 bases from V and 7 bases from J, with 18 bases in between. CDR3 in amino acids: CASSEWVTVHGQPQHF. As DNA, the CDR3 is TGTGCCAGCAGTGAATGGGTGACAGTTCATGGGCAGCCCCAGCATTTT.

The chain carries TRBV6-2 or TRBV6-3 and TRBJ2-7; D could derive from TRBD1 or TRBD2 (5 bases each). V was shortened by 5 bases and J by 7 bases, with 24 bases between the two germline ends. The CDR3 is 16 amino acids. Germline lookup yields CDR1 MNHEY and CDR2 SVGEGT. The CDR3 DNA reads as TGTGCCAGCAGTCCTCGACAGACCGTGGGAGTGGGAGAGCAGTACTTC. It yields the protein CASSPRQTVGVGEQYF.